Presented here are 8 T cell receptor beta chains from one specimen sequenced in a study of Graves' ophthalmopathy and Graves' hyperthyroidism. Amplification of TCR beta CDR3 regions used RNA transcripts. The first round was an RT-PCR with HTBI primers, and the second round was a multiplex PCR. TCRdb reanalysed the multiplex PCR reads using MiXCR and keeps one entry per CDR3 protein. Altogether 350,000 to 450,000 distinct CDR3 sequences are present, 20% to 25% being singletons, with the ten largest covering around 3%. The sequenced sample was peripheral blood. Receptors originate from a young woman with stable Graves' hyperthyroidism.

This chain uses TRBV5-6 with TRBJ2-7; possible D gene TRBD1, 5 bases. V was cut by 1 base and J by 3 bases, with 11 bases left in between. Germline V gives CDR1 SGHDT, CDR2 YYEEEE. This CDR3 region has 14 residues. The CDR3 DNA reads TGTGCCAGCAGCTTGAATGGACACGACTACGAGCAGTACTTC. Residues: CASSLNGHDYEQYF.

This chain uses TRBV19 with TRBJ1-1; D perhaps matches TRBD1 (6 bases). Germline lookup yields CDR1 LNHDA and CDR2 SQIVND (reference sequence). The CDR3 has 13 residues. V lost 4 bases, J lost 6 bases, and 12 bases lay in between. The CDR3 DNA reads TGTGCCAGTAGTACCTTCGGGGGCGCTGAAGCTTTCTTT. Residues: CASSTFGGAEAFF.

This clonotype has at least ten counts. The chain uses TRBV15 and TRBJ2-5, with TRBD2 identical over 10 bases. The CDR3 contains 18 residues. Losses at the gene ends were 5 bases for V and 4 bases for J; bases not matched to a gene: 16. Germline-derived CDR1 and CDR2 are LNHNV and YYDKDF (reference sequence). In nucleotides, the CDR3 is TGTGCCACCAGCCAAGAGATTGGGGCTAGCGGGAGAGGAGAGACCCAGTACTTC. Its translation: CATSQEIGASGRGETQYF. Drawing the rest from reference TRBV15 and TRBJ2-5, the complete variable domain is DAMVIQNPRYQVTQFGKPVTLSCSQTLNHNVMYWYQQKSSQAPKLLFHYYDKDFNNEADTPDNFQSRRPNTSFCFLDIRSPGLGDTAMYLCATSQEIGASGRGETQYFGPGTRLLVL.

The chain is built from TRBV12-3 or TRBV12-4 and TRBJ1-1; D is possibly TRBD1 (5 bases). The CDR3 has 13 residues. Between the trimmed V and J ends, which lost 6 bases and 3 bases, there was a span of 11 bases. The CDR3: CASRSQDYTEAFF. As DNA, the CDR3 is TGTGCCAGCAGGTCACAGGACTACACTGAAGCTTTCTTT.

This clonotype was seen at least ten times. The chain has TRBV6-1 and TRBJ2-7; 11 bases line up with TRBD1. Germline assignment: CDR1 MNHNS and CDR2 SASEGT. CDR3 length equals 14 residues. Germline trimming cut 6 bases from V and 3 bases from J; bases unmatched to any gene: 4. The CDR3 DNA reads as TGTGCCAGCAGCCCGGGACAGGGGGTCTACGAGCAGTACTTC. This gives the protein CASSPGQGVYEQYF.

This clonotype was seen only a few times. The chain couples TRBV6-5 to TRBJ1-1; D ambiguous. CDR1 is MNHEY and CDR2 is SVGAGI in the germline V gene. V was pared by 2 bases and J by 4 bases, with 14 bases between. This CDR3 has 15 residues. The CDR3 loop is CASSYQDDGVTEAFF. In DNA form, the CDR3 reads TGTGCCAGCAGTTACCAGGATGATGGGGTCACTGAAGCTTTCTTT.

In this sample, this clonotype turned up many times. The rearrangement links TRBV7-9 to TRBJ2-7; D gene ambiguous. Germline V CDR1 and CDR2: SEHNR, FQNEAQ (reference sequence). With 7 bases removed from V and 3 bases from J, the gap between germline ends came to 19 bases. The CDR3 covers 15 residues. The CDR3 loop is CASKRFADSDYEQYF. The CDR3 DNA sequence: TGTGCCAGCAAAAGGTTTGCAGACTCGGACTACGAGCAGTACTTC.

This clonotype was counted many times. The chain employs TRBV12-3 or TRBV12-4 and TRBJ1-1; TRBD1 might be the D (6 bases). The CDR3 totals 15 residues. Trimming shortened V by 5 bases and J by 4 bases, and 17 bases separated the two germline ends. The CDR3 sequence is CASSAVQGLSTEAFF. The CDR3, as DNA: TGTGCCAGCAGTGCCGTACAGGGTCTCAGCACTGAAGCTTTCTTT.